The 3 T cell receptor beta chains below all came from one sample that was sequenced in a study of Ad26.COV2.S vaccination and SARS-CoV-2 variants. Method: immunoSEQ multiplex PCR; TCRdb's copy keeps in-frame clones and lacks some. The table lists around 450,000 clones, 75% to 95% of them singletons. Treatment meaning: around 19 received Ad26.COV2.S at low or high dose, single or two shots; five or six received placebo; per-sample allocation not given. Repertoires come from day 63 after the first vaccine or placebo injection. This sample comprised peripheral blood, obtained in a trial of Ad26.COV2.S vaccine versus placebo. These TCRs come from a person aged 18 to 59 who received the Ad26.COV2.S COVID-19 vaccine or a placebo.

The chain uses TRBV15 and TRBJ1-4, with D maybe TRBD1 (6 bases). This CDR3 has 13 amino acids. Looked up from germline, CDR1 is LNHNV and CDR2 is YYDKDF (reference sequence). V dropped 8 bases and J dropped 7 bases, with 14 bases sitting between them. The CDR3 sequence: CATGMRGAEKLFF. The CDR3, as DNA: TGTGCCACCGGAATGCGGGGGGCTGAAAAACTGTTTTTT.

V and J are TRBV7-2 and TRBJ2-7, with TRBD2 matching over 11 bases. V was clipped by 3 bases and J by 6 bases; unmatched bases: 7. The CDR3 contains 15 residues. CDR1 is SGHTA, CDR2 FQGNSA, per germline. CDR3 in amino acids: CASSLGTSGLPEQYF. CDR3 coding DNA: TGTGCCAGCAGCTTGGGGACTAGCGGCCTACCCGAGCAGTACTTC.

V gene TRBV7-9 combines with J gene TRBJ1-2, with D perhaps TRBD1 (5 bases). This CDR3 is 15 amino acids long. Per germline, CDR1 SEHNR and CDR2 FQNEAQ (reference sequence). V was shortened by 5 bases and J by 0 bases, with 13 bases between the two germline ends. The CDR3 coding sequence is TGTGCCAGCAGCAACATCGGGGGGGCTAACTATGGCTACACCTTC. It yields the protein CASSNIGGANYGYTF. The whole variable domain, remainder taken from reference TRBV7-9 and TRBJ1-2, is DTGVSQNPRHKITKRGQNVTFRCDPISEHNRLYWYRQTLGQGPEFLTYFQNEAQLEKSRLLSDRFSAERPKGSFSTLEIQRTEQGDSAMYLCASSNIGGANYGYTFGSGTRLTVV.